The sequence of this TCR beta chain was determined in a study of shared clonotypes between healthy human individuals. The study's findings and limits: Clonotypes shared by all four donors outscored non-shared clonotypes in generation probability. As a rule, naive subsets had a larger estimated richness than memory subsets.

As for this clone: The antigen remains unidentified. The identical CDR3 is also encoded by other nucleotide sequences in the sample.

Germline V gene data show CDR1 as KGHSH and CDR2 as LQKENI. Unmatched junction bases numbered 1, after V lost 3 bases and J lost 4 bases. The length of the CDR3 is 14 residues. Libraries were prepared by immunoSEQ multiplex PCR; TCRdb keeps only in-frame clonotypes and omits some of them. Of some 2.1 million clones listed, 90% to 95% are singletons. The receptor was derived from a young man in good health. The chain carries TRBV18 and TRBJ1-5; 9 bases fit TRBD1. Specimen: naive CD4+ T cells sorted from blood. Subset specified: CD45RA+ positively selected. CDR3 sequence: CASSPGQGNQPQHF. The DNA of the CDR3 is TGTGCCAGCTCACCGGGACAGGGAAATCAGCCCCAGCATTTT.